The rows below give T cell receptor beta chains drawn from one sample of a study of cytomegalovirus exposure and HLA in healthy donors. Using immunoSEQ multiplex PCR, the repertoire was profiled, and TCRdb retains in-frame clones only, with some absent. The sample lists some 150,000 clones, around 79% occurring once. Input material: PBMCs. The receptors shown here come from a man aged 50-59 years in good health and CMV-seropositive. CDR3s include the opening cysteine and the closing phenylalanine or tryptophan. Each record gives: V gene, clone size, J gene, CDR3 protein. Size tells how often a clone was seen (once, few, many) or the class of an expanded clone, and some rows leave it out.

TRBV9,-,TRBJ2-1,CASSGVPGRNNEQFF
TRBV5-4,-,TRBJ2-5,CASSFFPLSGLAGAETQYF
TRBV29-1,-,TRBJ1-2,CSVGPGRTGNYGYTF
TRBV5-4,-,TRBJ2-5,CASSLALAGVQETQYF
TRBV7-2,-,TRBJ2-7,CASSYRYSYEQYF
TRBV9,-,TRBJ2-5,CASSVGGTSGSKGETQYF
TRBV28,-,TRBJ2-7,CASSSYLRGHEQYF
TRBV2,once,TRBJ1-5,CASSGQYSNQPQHF
TRBV28,-,TRBJ1-2,CASSFPAVLNYGYTF
TRBV30,once,TRBJ2-2,CAWSAGNSGFTGELFF
TRBV7-2,-,TRBJ1-1,CASSLEMNTEAFF